The sequence of this T cell receptor beta chain was determined in a study of shared clonotypes between healthy human individuals. The ends were cut back, 4 bases at V and 6 bases at J, with 21 bases in the middle. The germline V gene has CDR1 MNHEY and CDR2 SMNVEV (reference sequence). The CDR3 sequence is 17 residues long. Original methodology: With immunoSEQ giving junction-only sequences and no quality scores, filtering differed. Some clones are missing from TCRdb's copy, which holds only in-frame ones; the method was immunoSEQ multiplex PCR. D and trimming were read from the DNA, whereas the V and J calls and clone size are those reported in that table. The table records around 1.5 million clones, around 98% of them present only once. As concerns this clone: The antigen remains unidentified.

Study-wide findings and caveats: Clonotype sharing among the donors was expected to vary with sequencing depth.

The sequencing input was naive CD4+ T cells sorted from blood. As for subset: CD45RA+ positively selected. The clonotype was recovered from a man younger than 45 in good health. The rearrangement joins TRBV27 to TRBJ2-2; D is perhaps TRBD2 (6 bases). The CDR3 DNA is TGTGCCAGCAGTTCACCTCTCCTCGGGGGTCCCGCCGGGGAGCTGTTTTTT. The encoded protein is CASSSPLLGGPAGELFF.